This T cell receptor (beta chain) was retrieved from a study of identical twins. Study-wide points: Beta out-of-frame sequences showed weaker excess sharing between twins. In zero-insertion analyses, partial confounding could arise from invariant MAIT and iNKT cells. While abundant cord blood beta clonotypes carried fewer insertions, memory repertoires showed no such pattern.

This clonotype was seen a handful of times. Its target is unknown. Carrying unique molecular identifiers, the cDNA also gained a universal primer site through template switching. A single record per CDR3 protein comes from TCRdb applying MiXCR to the 5' RACE reads. In the table there are about 810,000 distinct CDR3 sequences, approximately 13% of which are singletons. V was clipped by 4 bases and J by 1 base, with 15 bases between them. CDR3 length: 16 residues. Germline V lookup: CDR1 SNHLY, CDR2 FYNNEI. Another study also made use of these data, one on yellow fever vaccine responses in identical twins.

This TCR was sampled from a woman aged 18 to 35 in good health. The chain has TRBV2 and TRBJ2-3; perhaps TRBD1 as D (5 bases). The sequencing sample was made of PBMCs. The CDR3 coding sequence is TGTGCCAGCAGTGTAGTGGGGCACGTCGGCACAGATACGCAGTATTTT. It is translated as CASSVVGHVGTDTQYF.